The source of this TCR beta chain is a study of cytomegalovirus exposure and HLA in healthy donors. The study's findings and limits: Apart from CMV serostatus, no immune exposure information was available.

The donors (healthy individuals) were bone marrow donors. Vbeta (60) and Jbeta (13) primers were used in the PCR. The method was immunoSEQ multiplex PCR; TCRdb's version includes in-frame clones alone and lacks a portion of them. The data show around 150,000 clones, 70% to 80% seen once. About this clone: The antigen remains undetermined.

V lost 4 bases and J lost 2, with 10 bases in between. CDR3 size: 14 residues. Germline CDR1 and CDR2: LGHNT and FRNRAP. The V and J genes are TRBV12-5 and TRBJ2-3, with D possibly being TRBD1 (6 bases). This receptor was taken from a man in his thirties or forties in good health and CMV-seropositive. Specimen: PBMCs. The CDR3, as DNA: TGTGCTAGTGGTTCACGGACAGACACAGATACGCAGTATTTT. Translating it yields CASGSRTDTDTQYF.